The clone carrying this T cell receptor (beta chain) was observed many times. The CDR3 is cut off 3 residues early in the read; its end comes from the germline J gene. The source of the sample is a study of T cell clonality in common variable immunodeficiency. Measured with immunoSEQ multiplex PCR; TCRdb has only the in-frame clones, and not every one. Recorded here are approximately 75,000 clones, none singletons. This CDR3 is built from 13 residues. Germline CDR1 reads DFQATT; CDR2 reads SNEGSKA (reference sequence). Trimming pared 4 bases from V and 0 bases from J, leaving 10 bases between. Heparinized whole blood, 5 to 8 ml, came from each donor.

The source material was peripheral blood mononuclear cells. The clonotype comes from a person between 18 and 75 years old in good health. The rearrangement links TRBV20-1 to TRBJ2-7, with D tentatively TRBD2 (6 bases). The CDR3 is CSANSGSSYEQYF. The CDR3 DNA, read in part, is TGCAGTGCTAATAGCGGAAGCTCCTACGAG.